A selection of T cell receptor beta chains follows, all from one sample in a study of shared clonotypes between healthy human individuals. Generated by immunoSEQ multiplex PCR, the TCRdb table keeps only in-frame clones and is missing some. This sample carries 2 million to 2.5 million clones, more than 90% of them seen once, and the ten largest clones take around 0.13%. Material for sequencing was naive CD4+ T cells sorted from blood. The origin of the receptors is a man younger than 35 in good health. CDR3s include the opening cysteine and the closing phenylalanine or tryptophan. The order of the fields is D gene, clone size, J gene, V gene, CDR3 protein, CDR3 DNA. The D gene is left open where the match is weak. Clone size is shown for a subset of rows, as once, few, many or a class of expanded clone.

>TRBD2|NA|TRBJ2-7|TRBV6-5
CASSYRRGGYEQYF
TGTGCCAGCAGTTACAGGCGGGGGGGCTACGAGCAGTACTTC
>TRBD1|NA|TRBJ2-7|TRBV7-2
CASSSRPPGQSYEQYF
TGTGCCAGCAGCTCCCGGCCACCGGGACAGTCCTACGAGCAGTACTTC
>TRBD1|NA|TRBJ1-1|TRBV5-4
CASKRDRGNTEAFF
TGTGCCAGCAAACGGGACAGGGGAAACACTGAAGCTTTCTTT
>NA|NA|TRBJ2-1|TRBV7-9
CASSLVGFTEFF
TGTGCCAGCAGCTTAGTAGGGTTCACGGAGTTCTTC
>NA|NA|TRBJ2-2|TRBV5-1
CASSLLGANTGELFF
TGCGCCAGCAGCTTGCTGGGCGCGAACACCGGGGAGCTGTTTTTT
>NA|NA|TRBJ1-2|TRBV14
CASTGVTMSGYTF
TGTGCCAGCACAGGCGTTACTATGTCGGGCTACACCTTC
>NA|NA|TRBJ2-3|TRBV10-3
CAISGPGVPDTQYF
TGTGCCATCAGCGGCCCTGGGGTCCCAGATACGCAGTATTTT
>TRBD1|NA|TRBJ1-6|TRBV25-1
CASSAQGVKRAPLHF
TGTGCCAGCAGTGCACAGGGGGTCAAAAGGGCACCCCTCCACTTT
>NA|NA|TRBJ2-7|TRBV7-2
CASSLRGPSSYEQYF
TGTGCCAGCAGCTTAAGGGGCCCGAGCTCCTACGAGCAGTACTTC
>NA|NA|TRBJ1-6|TRBV15
CATSASAAGALGNSPLHF
TGTGCCACCAGCGCTTCTGCGGCCGGGGCCCTGGGGAATTCACCCCTCCACTTT
>TRBD2|NA|TRBJ2-3|TRBV9
CASSVIAGGRGDTQYF
TGTGCCAGCAGCGTAATAGCGGGGGGCCGGGGAGATACGCAGTATTTT
>NA|NA|TRBJ2-7|TRBV7-2
CASSGKGLLYEQYF
TGTGCCAGCAGCGGCAAGGGACTTCTCTACGAGCAGTACTTC
>NA|NA|TRBJ2-3|TRBV27
CASSLNPPIVADTQYF
TGTGCCAGCAGTTTAAACCCGCCCATCGTGGCAGATACGCAGTATTTT
>TRBD2|NA|TRBJ2-1|TRBV28
CASSASGGGYNEQFF
TGTGCCAGCAGCGCTAGCGGGGGCGGATACAATGAGCAGTTCTTC
>NA|NA|TRBJ2-7|TRBV19
CATRRTRISYEQYF
TGTGCCACGAGAAGGACAAGGATATCCTACGAGCAGTACTTC
>TRBD1|NA|TRBJ1-2|TRBV7-9
CASSQGQGKGYTF
TGTGCCAGCAGCCAGGGACAGGGAAAAGGCTACACCTTC
>NA|NA|TRBJ2-7|TRBV6-1
CASSQAQRSYEQYF
TGTGCCAGCAGCCAAGCACAGCGCTCCTACGAGCAGTACTTC
>TRBD1|NA|TRBJ1-3|TRBV30
CAWSVGGAGNTIYF
TGTGCCTGGAGTGTAGGGGGCGCTGGAAACACCATATATTTT
>NA|NA|TRBJ1-2|TRBV29-1
CSVEDRGEGYGYTF
TGCAGCGTTGAAGATAGGGGGGAGGGCTATGGCTACACCTTC
>NA|NA|TRBJ2-4|TRBV5-6
CASSLRAGVTKNIQYF
TGTGCCAGCAGCTTGCGCGCGGGTGTGACCAAAAACATTCAGTACTTC
>NA|NA|TRBJ2-7|TRBV5-1
CASSLTSSDPYEQYF
TGCGCCAGCAGCTTGACTAGCTCCGACCCCTACGAGCAGTACTTC
>NA|once|TRBJ2-5|TRBV7-2
CASSLSNGAQYF
TGTGCCAGCAGCCTTTCCAACGGAGCCCAGTACTTC
>NA|NA|TRBJ1-4|TRBV6-5
CASTAGTTNEKLFF
TGTGCCAGCACCGCGGGGACAACTAATGAAAAACTGTTTTTT
>NA|NA|TRBJ1-5|TRBV19
CASSQGPNQPQHF
TGTGCCAGTAGTCAGGGGCCCAATCAGCCCCAGCATTTT
>NA|NA|TRBJ2-7|TRBV5-1
CASSFSQGHYEQYF
TGCGCCAGCAGCTTTTCACAGGGACACTACGAGCAGTACTTC
>NA|NA|TRBJ1-3|TRBV6-5
CASSPVVERRNTIYF
TGTGCCAGCAGCCCAGTGGTGGAGAGAAGAAACACCATATATTTT
>NA|NA|TRBJ2-7|TRBV18
CASSPNSTAYEQYF
TGTGCCAGCTCACCGAATTCGACAGCGTACGAGCAGTACTTC
>NA|NA|TRBJ2-1|TRBV5-1
CASSFVGSPSYNEQFF
TGCGCCAGCAGCTTCGTAGGGTCCCCCTCCTACAATGAGCAGTTCTTC
>TRBD1|NA|TRBJ1-6|TRBV6-6
CASRVDRGDNSPLHF
TGTGCCAGCAGGGTGGACAGGGGGGATAATTCACCCCTCCACTTT
>NA|NA|TRBJ2-3|TRBV7-6
CASSFKDTQYF
TGTGCCAGCAGCTTTAAAGATACGCAGTATTTT
>NA|NA|TRBJ2-5|TRBV27
CASRNAGVKETQYF
TGTGCCAGCAGGAACGCAGGGGTAAAAGAGACCCAGTACTTC
>NA|NA|TRBJ1-5|TRBV5-6
CASSLWTTPGHNQPQHF
TGTGCCAGCAGCTTGTGGACAACTCCGGGCCATAATCAGCCCCAGCATTTT
>TRBD2|NA|TRBJ2-3|TRBV5-1
CASSFDGGTSGSTDTQYF
TGCGCCAGCAGCTTTGACGGGGGGACGAGTGGCTCCACAGATACGCAGTATTTT
>NA|NA|TRBJ2-7|TRBV19
CASSRVTGDSYEQYF
TGTGCCAGTAGTAGGGTGACTGGGGATTCCTACGAGCAGTACTTC
>NA|NA|TRBJ1-2|TRBV2
CASSDYQTEGYTF
TGTGCCAGCAGTGATTATCAAACGGAGGGCTACACCTTC
>NA|once|TRBJ2-7|TRBV6-6
CASRTGKGYYEQYF
TGTGCCAGCAGGACCGGGAAAGGATACTACGAGCAGTACTTC
>NA|NA|TRBJ2-7|TRBV5-1
CASSLAGELYEQYF
TGCGCCAGCAGCTTGGCGGGAGAGCTCTACGAGCAGTACTTC
>NA|NA|TRBJ1-1|TRBV5-6
CASSPRGRGTTEAFF
TGTGCCAGCAGCCCCCGGGGACGGGGAACAACTGAAGCTTTCTTT
>NA|NA|TRBJ2-5|TRBV25-1
CAGLGVTQYF
TGTGCCGGCCTTGGGGTGACCCAGTACTTC
>NA|NA|TRBJ2-7|TRBV18
CASSPGTQGTYEQYF
TGTGCCAGCTCACCGGGGACGCAGGGGACCTACGAGCAGTACTTC
>NA|NA|TRBJ2-7|TRBV2
CASRGLRSPGEQYF
TGTGCCAGCAGGGGTTTGAGGAGCCCCGGCGAGCAGTACTTC
>NA|NA|TRBJ2-2|TRBV5-4
CASSSPAGAAATGELFF
TGTGCCAGCAGCTCCCCAGCGGGCGCAGCGGCCACCGGGGAGCTGTTTTTT
>NA|NA|TRBJ2-1|TRBV19
CASSPPQVYNEQFF
TGTGCCAGTAGTCCCCCCCAAGTATACAATGAGCAGTTCTTC
>TRBD2|NA|TRBJ2-3|TRBV7-9
CASSSAGGSTDTQYF
TGTGCCAGCAGCTCCGCGGGAGGGAGCACAGATACGCAGTATTTT
>NA|NA|TRBJ2-7|TRBV27
CASSFLGSEQYF
TGTGCCAGCAGTTTCCTTGGGAGCGAGCAGTACTTC
>NA|NA|TRBJ1-5|TRBV5-1
CASSLDGGINQPQHF
TGCGCCAGCAGCTTGGACGGAGGAATCAATCAGCCCCAGCATTTT
>TRBD1|few|TRBJ1-2|TRBV10-3
CAISVAQGAIGYTF
TGTGCCATCAGTGTAGCACAGGGGGCGATAGGCTACACCTTC
>NA|few|TRBJ1-2|TRBV7-9
CASSLGPPQVGYTF
TGTGCCAGCAGCTTAGGGCCGCCCCAGGTTGGCTACACCTTC
>NA|NA|TRBJ1-4|TRBV25-1
CASSEGVGEINEKLFF
TGTGCCAGCAGTGAAGGGGTAGGGGAGATTAATGAAAAACTGTTTTTT
>NA|NA|TRBJ2-3|TRBV29-1
CSVARDFTDTQYF
TGCAGCGTTGCCAGGGACTTTACAGATACGCAGTATTTT
>TRBD1|once|TRBJ2-2|TRBV11-2
CASSHQGAPNTGELFF
TGTGCCAGCAGCCATCAGGGGGCACCGAACACCGGGGAGCTGTTTTTT
>NA|NA|TRBJ2-6|TRBV6-1
CASQQYSGANVLTF
TGTGCCAGTCAGCAGTACTCTGGGGCCAACGTCCTGACTTTC
>TRBD2|once|TRBJ2-3|TRBV5-1
CASSLRASSGRVDTQYF
TGCGCCAGCAGCTTGAGGGCCTCTAGCGGGAGGGTAGATACGCAGTATTTT
>TRBD1|once|TRBJ2-7|TRBV7-9
CASSPGGLGGF
TGTGCCAGCAGCCCAGGGGGTCTTGGGGGCTTC
>NA|NA|TRBJ1-1|TRBV9
CASSPQFEAFF
TGTGCCAGCAGCCCGCAGTTTGAAGCTTTCTTT
>TRBD1|NA|TRBJ2-2|TRBV6-5
CASRTGTGKTGELFF
TGTGCCAGCAGGACCGGGACAGGGAAGACCGGGGAGCTGTTTTTT
>NA|NA|TRBJ1-6|TRBV5-6
CASSLKGKGNSPLHF
TGTGCCAGCAGCTTGAAGGGGAAAGGCAATTCACCCCTCCACTTT
>TRBD1|NA|TRBJ2-7|TRBV7-3
CASSKDRASYEQYF
TGTGCCAGCAGCAAGGACAGGGCCTCCTACGAGCAGTACTTC
>TRBD1|NA|TRBJ1-6|TRBV7-9
CASSLERQGPGKVYSPLHF
TGTGCCAGCAGCTTAGAAAGACAGGGCCCAGGCAAAGTTTATTCACCCCTCCACTTT